This T cell receptor (beta chain) appears in the sequencing data of a study of blood T cell repertoires in COVID-19. Germline V gene lookup returns CDR1 MDHEN and CDR2 SYDVKM. V lost 3 bases to trimming and J lost 9 bases; unmatched junction nucleotides: 7. There are 13 residues in the CDR3. Authors' analysis steps: Amplification with reference gene primers provided the estimates of nucleated cell counts. TCRdb's copy holds only in-frame clones and misses some; the assay was immunoSEQ multiplex PCR. That table supplies the V and J calls and clone size; D and trimming were determined from the DNA. The data contain about 280,000 clones, 87% of them singletons.

The receptor was derived from a woman aged 45-59 years who had recovered from COVID-19. The chain couples TRBV28 to TRBJ1-1, with 7 positions matching TRBD1. Sample: peripheral blood. As DNA, the CDR3 is TGTGCCAGCAGTTTCGGACAGGCGGTAAAAGCTTTCTTT. Its protein is CASSFGQAVKAFF.